This TCR beta chain was identified during a study of CD8 T cells in ankylosing spondylitis. Study results and caveats: It appeared that ankylosing spondylitis blood was characterized by a TCR beta motif of fewer than 10 highly homologous variants. Before this, some motif variants had been reported in reactive arthritis synovial fluid and blood.

As the method for making TCR beta libraries, quantitative 5'-RACE with molecular barcodes was used. TCRdb analysed the 5' RACE reads with MiXCR anew, one entry per CDR3 protein. The repertoire holds fewer than 250,000 distinct CDR3 sequences, with around 32% as singletons. About this clonotype: What it recognizes is unknown.

V lost 1 base and J 6 bases, leaving 12 bases between the germline ends. This CDR3 is 15 amino acids long. The V gene's germline CDR1 is SEHNR and CDR2 FQNEAQ (reference sequence). The sequence came from a male donor with ankylosing spondylitis or in good health (not recorded which). The sample consisted of blood, either unsorted or a sorted T cell fraction (not recorded which). This chain connects TRBV7-9 to TRBJ1-4, with D unresolved. This CDR3 reads CASSLGRTVYEKLFF. The CDR3 DNA follows: TGTGCCAGCAGCTTAGGTCGCACAGTTTATGAAAAACTGTTTTTT.